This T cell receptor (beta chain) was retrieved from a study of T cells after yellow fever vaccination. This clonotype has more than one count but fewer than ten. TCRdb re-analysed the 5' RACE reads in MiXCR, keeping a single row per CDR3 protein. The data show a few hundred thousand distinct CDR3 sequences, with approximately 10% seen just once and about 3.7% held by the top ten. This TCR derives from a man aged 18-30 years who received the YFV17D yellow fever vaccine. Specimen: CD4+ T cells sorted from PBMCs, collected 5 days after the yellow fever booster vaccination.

Here the CDR3 reads CASSSLKKAFF. The CDR3 nucleotides are TGTGCCAGCAGCTCACTTAAAAAAGCTTTCTTT. V usage is TRBV6-2 or TRBV6-3 and J usage is TRBJ1-1; D is unresolved. This CDR3 spans 11 amino acids. Germline V gene lookup returns CDR1 MNHEY and CDR2 SVGEGT. V lost 6 bases, J lost 9 bases, and 11 bases lay in between.